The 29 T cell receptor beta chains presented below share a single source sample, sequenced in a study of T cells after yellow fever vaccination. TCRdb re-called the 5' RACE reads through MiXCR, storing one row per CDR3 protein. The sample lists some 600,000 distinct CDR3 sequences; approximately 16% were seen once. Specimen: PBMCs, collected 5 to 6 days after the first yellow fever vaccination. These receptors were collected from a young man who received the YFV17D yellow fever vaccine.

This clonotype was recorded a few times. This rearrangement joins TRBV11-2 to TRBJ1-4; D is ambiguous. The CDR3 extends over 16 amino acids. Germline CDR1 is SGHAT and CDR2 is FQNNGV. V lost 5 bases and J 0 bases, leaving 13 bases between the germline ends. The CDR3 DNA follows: TGTGCCAGCAGCCTAAATTCTTTTGCAACTAATGAAAAACTGTTTTTT. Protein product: CASSLNSFATNEKLFF.

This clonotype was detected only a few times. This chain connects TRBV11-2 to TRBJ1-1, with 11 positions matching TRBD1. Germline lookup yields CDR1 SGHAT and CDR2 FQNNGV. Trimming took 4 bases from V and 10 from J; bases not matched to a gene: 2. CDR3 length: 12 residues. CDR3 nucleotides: TGTGCCAGCAGCTCGGACAGGGGGCGAGCTTTCTTT. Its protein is CASSSDRGRAFF.

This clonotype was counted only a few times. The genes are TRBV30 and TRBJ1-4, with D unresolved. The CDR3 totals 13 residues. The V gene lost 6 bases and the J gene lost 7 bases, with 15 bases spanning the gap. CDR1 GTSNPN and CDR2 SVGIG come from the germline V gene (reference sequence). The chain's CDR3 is CACTSLWGEKLFF. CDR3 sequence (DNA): TGTGCCTGTACGAGCCTGTGGGGTGAAAAACTGTTTTTT.

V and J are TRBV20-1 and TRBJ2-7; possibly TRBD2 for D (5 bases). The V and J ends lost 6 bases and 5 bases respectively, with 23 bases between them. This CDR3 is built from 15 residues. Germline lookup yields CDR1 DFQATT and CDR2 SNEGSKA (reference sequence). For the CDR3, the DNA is TGCAGTGCCTACCGGACGGGGTCCGACCTCCACGAGCAGTACTTC. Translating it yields CSAYRTGSDLHEQYF.

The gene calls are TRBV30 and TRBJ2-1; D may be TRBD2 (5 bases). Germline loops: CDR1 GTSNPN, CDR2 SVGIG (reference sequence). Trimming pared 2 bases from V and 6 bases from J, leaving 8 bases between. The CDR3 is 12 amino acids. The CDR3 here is CAWSSSSNEQFF. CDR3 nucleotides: TGTGCCTGGAGTTCTAGCTCCAATGAGCAGTTCTTC. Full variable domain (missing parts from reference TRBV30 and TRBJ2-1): SQTIHQWPATLVQPVGSPLSLECTVEGTSNPNLYWYRQAAGRGLQLLFYSVGIGQISSEVPQNLSASRPQDRQFILSSKKLLLSDSGFYLCAWSSSSNEQFFGPGTRLTVL.

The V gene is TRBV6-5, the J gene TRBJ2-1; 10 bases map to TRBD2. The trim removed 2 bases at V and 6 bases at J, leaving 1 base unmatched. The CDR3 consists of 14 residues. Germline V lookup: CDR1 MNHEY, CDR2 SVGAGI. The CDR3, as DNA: TGTGCCAGCAGTTACGGGACTAGCGTCAATGAGCAGTTCTTC. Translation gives CASSYGTSVNEQFF.

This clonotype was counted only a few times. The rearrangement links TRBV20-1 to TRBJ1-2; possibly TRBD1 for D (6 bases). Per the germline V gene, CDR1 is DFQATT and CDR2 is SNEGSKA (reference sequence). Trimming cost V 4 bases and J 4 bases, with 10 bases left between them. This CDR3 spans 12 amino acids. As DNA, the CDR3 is TGCAGTGCTACTACAGGGTTCTATGGCTACACCTTC. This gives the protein CSATTGFYGYTF.

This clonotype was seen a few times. For the CDR3, the DNA is TGTGCCAGCAGTGAAAGGGGGCGCGAGACTGAAGCTTTCTTT. Protein product: CASSERGRETEAFF. The V and J genes are TRBV6-1 and TRBJ1-1; 7 bases fit TRBD1. The germline V gene has CDR1 MNHNS and CDR2 SASEGT. V lost 2 bases and J lost 5; bases outside the gene matches: 5. The CDR3 is made up of 14 amino acids.

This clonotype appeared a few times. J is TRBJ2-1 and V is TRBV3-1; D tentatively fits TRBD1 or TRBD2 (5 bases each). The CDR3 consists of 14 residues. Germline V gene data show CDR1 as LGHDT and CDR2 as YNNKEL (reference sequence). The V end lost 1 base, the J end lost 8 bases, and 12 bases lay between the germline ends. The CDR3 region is CASSQGVRGHEQFF. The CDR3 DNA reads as TGTGCCAGCAGCCAAGGAGTGAGGGGTCATGAGCAGTTCTTC.

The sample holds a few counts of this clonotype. The CDR3 DNA reads as TGTGCCATCAGTGAGAGGACAGGGGGGAACACTGAAGCTTTCTTT. Amino acids: CAISERTGGNTEAFF. The genes are TRBV10-3 and TRBJ1-1; 10 bases align to TRBD1. Per germline, CDR1 ENHRY and CDR2 SYGVKD. This CDR3 has 15 residues. Unmatched junction bases numbered 1, after V lost 2 bases and J lost 1 base.

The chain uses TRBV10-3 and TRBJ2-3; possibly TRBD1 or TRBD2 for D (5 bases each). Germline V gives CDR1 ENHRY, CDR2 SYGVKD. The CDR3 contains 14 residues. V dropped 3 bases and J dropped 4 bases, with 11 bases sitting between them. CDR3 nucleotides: TGTGCCATCAGTGATAACGGGGACCCAGATACGCAGTATTTT. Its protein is CAISDNGDPDTQYF.

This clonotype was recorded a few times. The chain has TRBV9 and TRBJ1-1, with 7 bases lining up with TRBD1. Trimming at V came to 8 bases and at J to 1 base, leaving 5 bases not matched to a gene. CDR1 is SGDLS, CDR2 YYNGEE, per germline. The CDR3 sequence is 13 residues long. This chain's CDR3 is CASQGGGNTEAFF. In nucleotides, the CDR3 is TGTGCCAGTCAGGGGGGAGGGAACACTGAAGCTTTCTTT.

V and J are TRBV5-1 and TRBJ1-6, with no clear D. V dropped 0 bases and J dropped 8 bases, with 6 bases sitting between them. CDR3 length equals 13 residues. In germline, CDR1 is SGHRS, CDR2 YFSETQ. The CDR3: CASSLVEDSPLHF. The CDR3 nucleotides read TGCGCCAGCAGCTTGGTTGAGGATTCACCCCTCCACTTT.

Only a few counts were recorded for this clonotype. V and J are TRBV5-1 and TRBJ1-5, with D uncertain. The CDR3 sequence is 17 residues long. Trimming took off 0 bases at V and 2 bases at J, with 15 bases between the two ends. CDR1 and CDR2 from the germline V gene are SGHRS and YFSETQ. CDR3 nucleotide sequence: TGCGCCAGCAGCTTGGGGATAATGGGAGCAGGCAATCAGCCCCAGCATTTT. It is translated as CASSLGIMGAGNQPQHF.

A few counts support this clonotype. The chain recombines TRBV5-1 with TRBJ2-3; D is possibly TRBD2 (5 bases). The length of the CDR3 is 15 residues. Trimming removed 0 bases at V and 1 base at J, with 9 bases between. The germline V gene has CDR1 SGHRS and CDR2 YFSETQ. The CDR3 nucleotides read TGCGCCAGCAGCTTGGCCACGCGGGGCACAGATACGCAGTATTTT. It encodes CASSLATRGTDTQYF. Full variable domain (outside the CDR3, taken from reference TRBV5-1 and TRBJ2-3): KAGVTQTPRYLIKTRGQQVTLSCSPISGHRSVSWYQQTPGQGLQFLFEYFSETQRNKGNFPGRFSGRQFSNSRSEMNVSTLELGDSALYLCASSLATRGTDTQYFGPGTRLTVL.

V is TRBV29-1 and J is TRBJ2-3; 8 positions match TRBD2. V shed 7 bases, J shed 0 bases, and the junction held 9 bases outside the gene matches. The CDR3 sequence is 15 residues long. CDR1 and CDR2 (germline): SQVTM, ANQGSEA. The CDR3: CSAPGSGASTDTQYF. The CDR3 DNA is TGCAGCGCCCCGGGTAGCGGGGCTAGCACAGATACGCAGTATTTT.

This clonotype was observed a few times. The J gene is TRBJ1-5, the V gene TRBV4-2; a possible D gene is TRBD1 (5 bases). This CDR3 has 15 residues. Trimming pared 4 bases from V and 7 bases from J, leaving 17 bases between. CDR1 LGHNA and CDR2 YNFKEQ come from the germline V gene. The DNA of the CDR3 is TGTGCCAGCAGCCCTTCCTTCACAGGAAAACAGCCCCAGCATTTT. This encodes CASSPSFTGKQPQHF.

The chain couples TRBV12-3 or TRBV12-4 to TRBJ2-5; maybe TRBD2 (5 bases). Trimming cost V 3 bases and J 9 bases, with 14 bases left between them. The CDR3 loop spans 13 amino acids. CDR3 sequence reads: CASSFSGSGAQYF. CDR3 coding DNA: TGTGCCAGCAGTTTCAGCGGTTCAGGAGCCCAGTACTTC.

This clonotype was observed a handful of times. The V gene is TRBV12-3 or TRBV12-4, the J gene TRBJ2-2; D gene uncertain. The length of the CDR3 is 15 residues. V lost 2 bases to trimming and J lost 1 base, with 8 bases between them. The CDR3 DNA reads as TGTGCCAGCAGTTTAAGGGTGCAGAACACCGGGGAGCTGTTTTTT. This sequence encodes CASSLRVQNTGELFF.

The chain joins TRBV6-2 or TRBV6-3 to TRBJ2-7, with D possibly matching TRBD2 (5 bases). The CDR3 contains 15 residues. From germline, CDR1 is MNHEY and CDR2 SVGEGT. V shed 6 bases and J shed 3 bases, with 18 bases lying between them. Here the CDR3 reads CASSPYTRAGYEQYF. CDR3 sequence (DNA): TGTGCCAGCAGCCCGTATACTAGGGCGGGCTACGAGCAGTACTTC.

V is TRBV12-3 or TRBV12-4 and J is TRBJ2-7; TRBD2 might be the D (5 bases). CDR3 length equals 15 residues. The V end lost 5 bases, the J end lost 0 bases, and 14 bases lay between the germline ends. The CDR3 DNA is TGTGCCAGCAGTCTATGGCGGGTGCGCTCCTACGAGCAGTACTTC. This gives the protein CASSLWRVRSYEQYF.

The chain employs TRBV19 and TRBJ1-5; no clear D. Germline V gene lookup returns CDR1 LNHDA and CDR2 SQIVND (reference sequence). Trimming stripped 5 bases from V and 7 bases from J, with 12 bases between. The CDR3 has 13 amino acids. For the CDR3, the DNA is TGTGCCAGTAGTGACTTCCCGAGACAGCCCCAGCATTTT. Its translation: CASSDFPRQPQHF.

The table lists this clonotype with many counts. The CDR3 nucleotides are TGTGCCAGCAACCCGGGCACCGCGAACACCGGGGAGCTGTTTTTT. This translates into CASNPGTANTGELFF. The rearrangement uses TRBV12-3 or TRBV12-4 and TRBJ2-2; D ambiguous. This CDR3 is built from 15 residues. Trimming left V 7 bases short and J 0 bases short, with 12 bases between.

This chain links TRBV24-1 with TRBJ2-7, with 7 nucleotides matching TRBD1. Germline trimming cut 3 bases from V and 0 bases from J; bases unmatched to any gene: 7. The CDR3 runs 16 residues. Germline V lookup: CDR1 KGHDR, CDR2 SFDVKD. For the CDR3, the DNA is TGTGCCACCAGTGATCTCCGGGACAGTTTCTCCTACGAGCAGTACGTC. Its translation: CATSDLRDSFSYEQYV.

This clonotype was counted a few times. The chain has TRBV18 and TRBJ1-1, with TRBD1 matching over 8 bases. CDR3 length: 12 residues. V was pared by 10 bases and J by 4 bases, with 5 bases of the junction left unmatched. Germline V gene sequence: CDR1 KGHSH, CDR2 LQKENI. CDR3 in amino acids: CATGQGGTEAFF. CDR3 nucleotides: TGTGCCACCGGACAGGGTGGCACTGAAGCTTTCTTT.

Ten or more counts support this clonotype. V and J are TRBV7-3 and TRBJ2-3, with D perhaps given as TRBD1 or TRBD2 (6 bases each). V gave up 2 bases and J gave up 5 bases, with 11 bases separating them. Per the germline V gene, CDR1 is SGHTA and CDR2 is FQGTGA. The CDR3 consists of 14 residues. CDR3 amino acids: CASSLRGPGDTQYF. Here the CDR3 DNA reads TGTGCCAGCAGCTTACGGGGGCCGGGAGATACGCAGTATTTT.

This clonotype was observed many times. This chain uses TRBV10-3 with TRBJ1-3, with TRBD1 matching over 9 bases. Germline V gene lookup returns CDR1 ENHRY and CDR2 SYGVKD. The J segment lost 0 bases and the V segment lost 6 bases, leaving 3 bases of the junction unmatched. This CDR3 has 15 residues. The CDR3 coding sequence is TGTGCCATCAGAGGGACAGGGAGCTCTGGAAACACCATATATTTT. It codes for CAIRGTGSSGNTIYF.

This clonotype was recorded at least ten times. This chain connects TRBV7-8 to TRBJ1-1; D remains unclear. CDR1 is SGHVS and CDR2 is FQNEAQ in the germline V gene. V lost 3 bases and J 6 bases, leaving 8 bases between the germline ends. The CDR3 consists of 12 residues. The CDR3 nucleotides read TGTGCCAGCAGCTTCCGTGGGGCTGAAGCTTTCTTT. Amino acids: CASSFRGAEAFF.

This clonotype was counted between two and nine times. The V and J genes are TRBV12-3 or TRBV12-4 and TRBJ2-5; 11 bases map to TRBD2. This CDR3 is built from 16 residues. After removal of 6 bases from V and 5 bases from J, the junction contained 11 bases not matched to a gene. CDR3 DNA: TGTGCCAGCAGCCGTGGGTCTAGCGGGGGGATTGAGACCCAGTACTTC. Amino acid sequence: CASSRGSSGGIETQYF.